This T cell receptor (beta chain) originates from a study of blood T cell repertoires in COVID-19. The data were produced by immunoSEQ multiplex PCR, yet TCRdb's version contains in-frame clones alone and is incomplete. The sample carries about 13,000 clones, 90% recorded once. The CDR3 loop spans 15 amino acids. Germline CDR1 is SGHTA and CDR2 is FQGNSA. The V segment lost 3 bases and the J segment 10 bases; nucleotides outside the gene matches: 14. The chain has TRBV7-2 and TRBJ1-2, with 7 bases fitting TRBD1. The receptor comes from a human donor with active COVID-19. The donor label of this sample is uncertain. The specimen sequenced was peripheral blood. CDR3 nucleotide sequence: TGTGCCAGCAGCTTCGGGAGCCACGGTCAGGGGGACTACACCTTC. It translates to CASSFGSHGQGDYTF.